One sample yielded the 17 T cell receptor beta chains listed below, sequenced in a study of T cell changes during pregnancy in multiple sclerosis. TCRdb's table, derived via immunoSEQ multiplex PCR, lists solely in-frame clones and lacks some. The table lists approximately 90,000 clones, around 92% of them singletons. The sequenced sample was peripheral blood, obtained after pregnancy. These receptors all come from a female donor in good health, enrolled as a control in a pregnancy study.

The chain joins TRBV7-2 to TRBJ2-2; TRBD1 is a possible D gene (5 bases). This CDR3 has 14 residues. V lost 1 base to trimming and J lost 8 bases, with 11 bases between them. Per the germline V gene, CDR1 is SGHTA and CDR2 is FQGNSA. This chain's CDR3 is CASSLGAGFGELFF. For the CDR3, the DNA is TGTGCCAGCAGCTTAGGGGCAGGGTTTGGGGAGCTGTTTTTT. Variable domain in full (rest from reference TRBV7-2 and TRBJ2-2): GAGVSQSPSNKVTEKGKDVELRCDPISGHTALYWYRQSLGQGLEFLIYFQGNSAPDKSGLPSDRFSAERTGGSVSTLTIQRTQQEDSAVYLCASSLGAGFGELFFGEGSRLTVL.

The chain combines TRBV6-4 with TRBJ2-1; 9 nucleotides align to TRBD1. CDR3 size: 15 residues. V dropped 3 bases and J dropped 6; count of bases not matched to a gene: 6. From germline, CDR1 is MRHNA and CDR2 SNTAGT. This CDR3 is CASSEGQGSGNEQFF. The CDR3 nucleotides read TGTGCCAGCAGTGAAGGACAGGGGTCAGGCAATGAGCAGTTCTTC.

This clone was observed a single time. The chain links TRBV7-9 to TRBJ1-1; D is perhaps TRBD1 (6 bases). The V and J ends lost 4 bases and 11 bases respectively, with 14 bases between them. CDR3 length: 12 amino acids. In germline, CDR1 is SEHNR, CDR2 FQNEAQ (reference sequence). The CDR3, as DNA: TGTGCCAGCAGCTCTTCACCAGGGGCGGCTTTCTTT. The encoded protein is CASSSSPGAAFF.

This chain uses TRBV7-3 with TRBJ2-3; D perhaps matches TRBD2 (5 bases). The V gene lost 1 base and the J gene lost 4 bases, with 12 bases spanning the gap. The germline gives CDR1 SGHTA, CDR2 FQGTGA. The CDR3 consists of 15 residues. CDR3 residues: CASSLIGNVADTQYF. In nucleotides, the CDR3 is TGTGCCAGCAGCTTAATCGGGAATGTGGCAGATACGCAGTATTTT.

The chain uses TRBV7-2 and TRBJ1-2; TRBD1 aligns across 7 bases. Germline-derived CDR1 and CDR2 are SGHTA and FQGNSA. V lost 6 bases and J lost 2; bases outside the gene matches: 9. The CDR3 length is 15 residues. CDR3 sequence reads: CASRVWDSQNYGYTF. The CDR3 DNA sequence: TGTGCCAGCAGAGTATGGGACAGCCAGAACTATGGCTACACCTTC. Supplemented by reference TRBV7-2 and TRBJ1-2, the full variable domain reads GAGVSQSPSNKVTEKGKDVELRCDPISGHTALYWYRQSLGQGLEFLIYFQGNSAPDKSGLPSDRFSAERTGGSVSTLTIQRTQQEDSAVYLCASRVWDSQNYGYTFGSGTRLTVV.

The CDR3 sequence: CASSLTPRTSYNSPLHF. The CDR3, as DNA: TGTGCCAGCAGCTTAACGCCCAGAACTAGCTATAATTCACCCCTCCACTTT. This chain connects TRBV7-2 to TRBJ1-6, with unresolved D. V was trimmed by 2 bases and J by 3 bases, leaving 14 bases between them. The CDR3 has 17 residues. The germline gives CDR1 SGHTA, CDR2 FQGNSA.

This chain uses TRBV19 with TRBJ1-2; perhaps TRBD1 as D (5 bases). The CDR3 is made up of 13 amino acids. V was trimmed by 5 bases and J by 8 bases, leaving 15 bases between them. Germline V gene lookup returns CDR1 LNHDA and CDR2 SQIVND (reference sequence). CDR3 DNA sequence: TGTGCCAGTAGTCCTCTTATCCGGACAGGCTACACCTTC. It yields the protein CASSPLIRTGYTF.

The rearrangement links TRBV19 to TRBJ1-2; 7 nucleotides line up with TRBD1. The J segment lost 0 bases and the V segment lost 4 bases, leaving 14 bases of the junction unmatched. The CDR3 has 18 residues. Per germline, CDR1 LNHDA and CDR2 SQIVND (reference sequence). The CDR3 bases are TGTGCCAGTAGTACACCGGGACAGTGGACGAAGGCTAACTATGGCTACACCTTC. Protein: CASSTPGQWTKANYGYTF.

The gene calls are TRBV19 and TRBJ2-3; tentatively, D is TRBD2 (6 bases). V lost 8 bases to trimming and J lost 0 bases, with 12 bases between them. The CDR3 is made up of 14 amino acids. The germline gives CDR1 LNHDA, CDR2 SQIVND (reference sequence). DNA of the CDR3: TGTGCCAGTTCCGGGGGACTCAGCACAGATACGCAGTATTTT. Translated: CASSGGLSTDTQYF.

CDR3 in amino acids: CASSAGQGNQPQHF. Here the CDR3 DNA reads TGTGCCAGCAGCGCAGGCCAGGGGAATCAGCCCCAGCATTTT. This chain uses TRBV21-1 with TRBJ1-5; TRBD1, as called in the table, went unchecked against the DNA. TRBV21-1 is reported as a pseudogene. The CDR3 spans 14 residues.

The chain links TRBV27 to TRBJ2-3, with 8 bases that match TRBD1. Per germline, CDR1 MNHEY and CDR2 SMNVEV (reference sequence). The CDR3 consists of 15 residues. After removal of 4 bases from V and 0 bases from J, the junction contained 3 bases not matched to a gene. DNA of the CDR3: TGTGCCAGCAGTTCCTGGACAGGGAGCACAGATACGCAGTATTTT. The encoded protein is CASSSWTGSTDTQYF.

This sequence joins TRBV28 and TRBJ1-1; 7 bases match TRBD1. The CDR3 totals 12 residues. Germline V gene data show CDR1 as MDHEN and CDR2 as SYDVKM. J gave up 13 bases and V 6 bases, and 11 bases lay outside the gene matches. The CDR3 protein is CASSSGQAQVFF. In nucleotides, the CDR3 is TGTGCCAGCAGCTCCGGACAGGCACAGGTTTTCTTT.

This clone was seen a single time. J is TRBJ1-5 and V is TRBV5-5, with TRBD1 matching 8 bases. From germline, CDR1 is SGHKS and CDR2 YYEKEE (reference sequence). Trimming cost V 0 bases and J 2 bases; bases outside gene matches: 10. This CDR3 has 18 residues. The CDR3 is CASSLGAGGGRGNQPQHF. CDR3 nucleotides: TGTGCCAGCAGCTTGGGAGCAGGGGGCGGTCGGGGCAATCAGCCCCAGCATTTT.

This sequence joins TRBV5-4 and TRBJ2-3; D unresolved. V was pared by 4 bases and J by 4 bases, with 10 bases between. The CDR3 spans 13 residues. The V gene's germline CDR1 is SGHNT and CDR2 YYREEE (reference sequence). The CDR3 DNA reads as TGTGCCAGCAGCCTGCCTGGAGCAGATACGCAGTATTTT. Translating it yields CASSLPGADTQYF.

This clone was seen once. The V call is TRBV6-1, the J call TRBJ1-3; TRBD1 matches 8 bases. Per the germline V gene, CDR1 is MNHNS and CDR2 is SASEGT. Trimming cost V 4 bases and J 0 bases; bases outside gene matches: 14. The CDR3 is 19 amino acids. This chain's CDR3 is CASSVQGARLTSSGNTIYF. For the CDR3, the DNA is TGTGCCAGCAGTGTTCAGGGGGCTCGGCTAACAAGCTCTGGAAACACCATATATTTT.

The gene calls are TRBV5-1 and TRBJ1-1; TRBD1 agrees at 7 bases. The CDR3 is 16 residues long. The V segment lost 0 bases and the J segment 1 base; nucleotides outside the gene matches: 6. Germline V lookup: CDR1 SGHRS, CDR2 YFSETQ. CDR3 DNA: TGCGCCAGCAGCTTGGCCGGACAGGTCCAGAACACTGAAGCTTTCTTT. Amino acids: CASSLAGQVQNTEAFF.

J is TRBJ2-2 and V is TRBV11-3, with 9 bases matching TRBD1. Germline lookup yields CDR1 SGHNT and CDR2 YENEEA. CDR3 length equals 15 residues. V dropped 5 bases and J dropped 6; count of bases not matched to a gene: 7. The CDR3 region has the DNA TGTGCCAGCAGCCAAGGGACAGGGTTGGCCGGGGAGCTGTTTTTT. Amino acid sequence: CASSQGTGLAGELFF.